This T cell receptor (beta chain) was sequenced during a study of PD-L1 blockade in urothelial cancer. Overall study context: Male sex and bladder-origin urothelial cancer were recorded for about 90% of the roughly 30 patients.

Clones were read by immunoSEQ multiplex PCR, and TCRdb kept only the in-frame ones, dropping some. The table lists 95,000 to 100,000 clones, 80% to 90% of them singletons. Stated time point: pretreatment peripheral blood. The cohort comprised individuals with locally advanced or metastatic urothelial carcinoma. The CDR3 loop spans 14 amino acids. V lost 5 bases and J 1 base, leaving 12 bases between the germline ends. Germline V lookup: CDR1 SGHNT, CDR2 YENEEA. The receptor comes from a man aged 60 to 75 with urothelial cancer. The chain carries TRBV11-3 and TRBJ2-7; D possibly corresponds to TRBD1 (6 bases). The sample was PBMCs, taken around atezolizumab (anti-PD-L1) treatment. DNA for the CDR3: TGTGCCAGCAGCGCCGGCAGGGGTTCCTACGAGCAGTACTTC. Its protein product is CASSAGRGSYEQYF.